This T cell receptor (beta chain) was recovered during a study of cytomegalovirus exposure and HLA in healthy donors. Study-wide results and caveats: Immune exposure information comprised only CMV serostatus. The dataset shows that most TCR sequences were rare, while some public TCRs occurred in many donors. Associated with cytomegalovirus, according to the listing, were 150 to 200 TCR beta chains.

Of note for this clone: The antigen remains undetermined.

Primers: 60 Vbeta forward and 13 Jbeta reverse. The authors' processing: Unique TCR beta chains numbered approximately 76 million in a later analysis, with roughly 9.9 million shared. Here immunoSEQ multiplex PCR was the method, and the copy in TCRdb shows in-frame clones only, minus some. Clonal size and the V and J genes are those of that table, whereas D and trimming came from the DNA. Of tens of thousands of clones listed, about 60% are singletons. This CDR3 has 14 amino acids. Germline V CDR1 and CDR2: SGHAT, FQNNGV. V dropped 6 bases and J dropped 5 bases, with 16 bases sitting between them. The source of this sequence is a man younger than 45 in good health and CMV-seropositive. This sequence joins TRBV11-2 and TRBJ1-1, with D possibly being TRBD1 (5 bases). Sequences were obtained from PBMCs. The CDR3 DNA follows: TGTGCCAGCAGGAAATCGGGGGAGGGTACTGAAGCTTTCTTT. It is translated as CASRKSGEGTEAFF. Using reference TRBV11-2 and TRBJ1-1 for the parts outside the CDR3, the full variable domain is EAGVAQSPRYKIIEKRQSVAFWCNPISGHATLYWYQQILGQGPKLLIQFQNNGVVDDSQLPKDRFSAERLKGVDSTLKIQPAKLEDSAVYLCASRKSGEGTEAFFGQGTRLTVV.